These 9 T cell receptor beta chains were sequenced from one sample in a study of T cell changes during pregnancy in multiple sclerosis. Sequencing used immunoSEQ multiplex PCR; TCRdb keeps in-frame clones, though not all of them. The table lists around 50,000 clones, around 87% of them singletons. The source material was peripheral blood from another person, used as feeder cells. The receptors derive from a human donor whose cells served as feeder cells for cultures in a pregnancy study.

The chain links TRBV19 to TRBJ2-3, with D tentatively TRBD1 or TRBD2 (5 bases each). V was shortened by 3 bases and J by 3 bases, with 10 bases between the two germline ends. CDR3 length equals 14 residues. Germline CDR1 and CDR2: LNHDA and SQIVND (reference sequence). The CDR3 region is CASSMRGETDTQYF. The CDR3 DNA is TGTGCCAGTAGTATGAGAGGGGAGACAGATACGCAGTATTTT.

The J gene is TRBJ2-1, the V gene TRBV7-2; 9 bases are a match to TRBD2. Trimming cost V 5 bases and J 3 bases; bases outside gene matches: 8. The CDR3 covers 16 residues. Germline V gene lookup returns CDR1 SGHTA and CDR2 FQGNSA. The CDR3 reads CASSPTSGILYNEQFF. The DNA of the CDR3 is TGTGCCAGCAGCCCGACTAGCGGTATCCTCTACAATGAGCAGTTCTTC.

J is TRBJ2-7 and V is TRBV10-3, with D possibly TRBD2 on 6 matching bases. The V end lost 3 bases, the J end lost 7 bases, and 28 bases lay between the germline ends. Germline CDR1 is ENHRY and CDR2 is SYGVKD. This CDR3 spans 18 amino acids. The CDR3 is CAISDERAGTRVPEEQYF. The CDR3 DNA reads TGTGCCATCAGTGATGAAAGAGCCGGGACTCGAGTACCGGAGGAGCAGTACTTC.

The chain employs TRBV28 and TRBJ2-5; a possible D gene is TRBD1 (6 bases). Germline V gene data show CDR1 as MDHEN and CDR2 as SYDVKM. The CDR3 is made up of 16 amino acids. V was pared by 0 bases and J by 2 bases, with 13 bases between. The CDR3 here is CASSLWNRAFQETQYF. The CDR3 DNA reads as TGTGCCAGCAGTTTATGGAACAGGGCTTTTCAAGAGACCCAGTACTTC.

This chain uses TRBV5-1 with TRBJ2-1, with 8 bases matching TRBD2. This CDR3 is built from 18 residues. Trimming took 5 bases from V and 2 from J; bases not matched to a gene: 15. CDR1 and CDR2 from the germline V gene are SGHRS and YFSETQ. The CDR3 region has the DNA TGCGCCAGCAGGCTTGGGATGTGGACTAGCTCCCCCTACAATGAGCAGTTCTTC. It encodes CASRLGMWTSSPYNEQFF. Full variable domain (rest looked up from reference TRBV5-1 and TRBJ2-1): KAGVTQTPRYLIKTRGQQVTLSCSPISGHRSVSWYQQTPGQGLQFLFEYFSETQRNKGNFPGRFSGRQFSNSRSEMNVSTLELGDSALYLCASRLGMWTSSPYNEQFFGPGTRLTVL.

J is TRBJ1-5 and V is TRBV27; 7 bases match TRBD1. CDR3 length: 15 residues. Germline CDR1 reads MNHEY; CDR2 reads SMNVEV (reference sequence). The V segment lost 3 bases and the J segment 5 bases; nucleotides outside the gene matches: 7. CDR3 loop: CASSFHAQGDQPQHF. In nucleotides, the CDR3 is TGTGCCAGCAGTTTCCACGCCCAGGGGGATCAGCCCCAGCATTTT.

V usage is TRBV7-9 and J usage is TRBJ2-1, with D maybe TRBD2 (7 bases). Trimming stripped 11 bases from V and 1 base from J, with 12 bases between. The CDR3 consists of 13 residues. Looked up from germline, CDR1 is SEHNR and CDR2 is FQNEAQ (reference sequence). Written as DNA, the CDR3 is TGTGCCGCGGGGGCCCGTTCCTACAATGAGCAGTTCTTC. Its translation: CAAGARSYNEQFF.

The CDR3 bases are TGCGCCAGCAGCCCAAGTTGGGGTTCAGATACGCAGTATTTT. Encoded protein: CASSPSWGSDTQYF. The chain links TRBV5-1 to TRBJ2-3; no reliable D call. The CDR3 totals 14 residues. Germline CDR1 SGHRS, CDR2 YFSETQ. Trimming removed 4 bases from V and 4 bases from J, with 13 bases in between.

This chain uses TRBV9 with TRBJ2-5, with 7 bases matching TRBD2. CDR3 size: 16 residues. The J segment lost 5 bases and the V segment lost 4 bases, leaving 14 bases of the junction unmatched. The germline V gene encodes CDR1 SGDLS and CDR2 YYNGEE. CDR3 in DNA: TGTGCCAGCAGCCCCGGGACGGGAGGACCTGGGGAGACCCAGTACTTC. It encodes CASSPGTGGPGETQYF.